A single sample is the source of the 8 T cell receptor beta chains below, sequenced in a study of cytomegalovirus exposure and HLA in healthy donors. The PCR contained 60 Vbeta and 13 Jbeta primers. Clones were read by immunoSEQ multiplex PCR, and TCRdb kept only the in-frame ones, dropping some. The sample shows some 270,000 clones, around nine tenths of them seen only once. Sequences were obtained from PBMCs. The source is a girl aged 2-10 years in good health and CMV-seronegative.

The chain employs TRBV10-3 and TRBJ2-2; TRBD1 is a possible D gene (6 bases). The germline gives CDR1 ENHRY, CDR2 SYGVKD. Trimming cost V 5 bases and J 6 bases, with 13 bases left between them. This CDR3 contains 14 residues. The CDR3 is CAISPDRDPGELFF. CDR3 in DNA: TGTGCCATCAGTCCGGACAGAGACCCCGGGGAGCTGTTTTTT.

The chain uses TRBV18 and TRBJ1-2, with 12 positions matching TRBD1. The CDR3 loop spans 18 amino acids. V gave up 3 bases and J gave up 0 bases; unmatched junction bases: 8. Germline-derived CDR1 and CDR2 are KGHSH and LQKENI. This CDR3 reads CASSPSPGQGASNYGYTF. CDR3 bases: TGTGCCAGCTCACCGTCACCGGGACAGGGGGCTTCTAACTATGGCTACACCTTC.

The chain uses TRBV19 and TRBJ1-4; D ambiguous. The CDR3 has 14 amino acids. The germline V and J ends were trimmed by 0 bases and 0 bases, with 2 bases remaining between them. The germline V gene encodes CDR1 LNHDA and CDR2 SQIVND (reference sequence). CDR3 in DNA: TGTGCCAGTAGTATAGACACAACTAATGAAAAACTGTTTTTT. The encoded protein is CASSIDTTNEKLFF.

This clone has only one observation. This chain links TRBV5-1 with TRBJ1-5; maybe TRBD1 (6 bases). The V gene lost 4 bases and the J gene lost 4 bases, with 9 bases spanning the gap. The germline gives CDR1 SGHRS, CDR2 YFSETQ. The CDR3 sequence is 13 residues long. This CDR3 is CASSDGQNQPQHF. In DNA, the CDR3 is TGCGCCAGCAGCGACGGACAGAATCAGCCCCAGCATTTT.

This clone was picked up a small number of times. V usage is TRBV7-9 and J usage is TRBJ2-5; D is undetermined. Germline V gives CDR1 SEHNR, CDR2 FQNEAQ (reference sequence). There are 15 residues in the CDR3. Trimming took 1 base from V and 5 from J, leaving 14 bases between them. The CDR3 DNA reads TGTGCCAGCAGCTTAGGGAGCCAAACTGGGGAGACCCAGTACTTC. Its protein is CASSLGSQTGETQYF.

The chain joins TRBV7-6 to TRBJ2-1, with no clear D. The CDR3 is 13 amino acids. Germline CDR1 is SGHVS and CDR2 is FNYEAQ. With 5 bases removed from V and 4 bases from J, the gap between germline ends came to 9 bases. CDR3 sequence reads: CASSPTQYNEQFF. The CDR3 bases are TGTGCCAGCAGCCCAACCCAGTACAATGAGCAGTTCTTC.

The chain has TRBV30 and TRBJ2-1; TRBD1 matches 7 bases. Trimming took 3 bases from V and 9 from J; bases not matched to a gene: 8. This CDR3 comprises 13 residues. Germline lookup yields CDR1 GTSNPN and CDR2 SVGIG (reference sequence). DNA of the CDR3: TGTGCCTGGAGCAGGACAGGTTCGGGTGAGCAGTTCTTC. Translated, it gives CAWSRTGSGEQFF.

V gene TRBV7-6 combines with J gene TRBJ2-1; 8 bases agree with TRBD2. The CDR3 length is 16 residues. Per germline, CDR1 SGHVS and CDR2 FNYEAQ. After removal of 2 bases from V and 5 bases from J, the junction contained 8 bases not matched to a gene. The CDR3 is CASSLPPAGVDNEQFF. CDR3 DNA: TGTGCCAGCAGCTTACCCCCAGCGGGAGTTGACAATGAGCAGTTCTTC.